A selection of T cell receptor beta chains follows, all from one sample in a study of blood T cell repertoires in COVID-19. Method: immunoSEQ multiplex PCR; TCRdb's copy keeps in-frame clones and lacks some. The sample carries some 150,000 clones, roughly 90% recorded once. The sequenced sample consisted of peripheral blood. The receptors stem from a man aged 55 to 70 with acute or convalescent COVID-19. Each CDR3 is given with its conserved first and last residue. The order of the fields is V gene, J gene, D gene, clone size, CDR3 length, CDR3 DNA, CDR3 protein. The D gene is left open where the match is weak. A row's size may be missing; if present it is once, few, many or a size class.

v_call: TRBV12-3/TRBV12-4; j_call: TRBJ1-1; d_call: -; clone_size: -; cdr3_length: 13; cdr3_nt: TGTGCCAGCAGCCCCCGGTCTAACACTGAAGCTTTCTTT; cdr3_aa: CASSPRSNTEAFF
v_call: TRBV7-2; j_call: TRBJ1-1; d_call: TRBD1; clone_size: once; cdr3_length: 14; cdr3_nt: TGTGCCAGCAGCAGACAGGGAGAGAGCACTGAAGCTTTCTTT; cdr3_aa: CASSRQGESTEAFF
v_call: TRBV12-5; j_call: TRBJ2-1; d_call: TRBD2; clone_size: -; cdr3_length: 17; cdr3_nt: TGTGCTAGTGCCAATGGACTAGCGGGGAAAACGGAAAATGAGCAGTTCTTC; cdr3_aa: CASANGLAGKTENEQFF
v_call: TRBV19; j_call: TRBJ1-2; d_call: TRBD1; clone_size: few; cdr3_length: 22; cdr3_nt: TGTGCCAGTAGTATGCAAGGGGGCTGGGGGACAAGACTACCGGGGAGTAACTATGGCTACACCTTC; cdr3_aa: CASSMQGGWGTRLPGSNYGYTF
v_call: TRBV11-2; j_call: TRBJ1-3; d_call: -; clone_size: -; cdr3_length: 15; cdr3_nt: TGTGCCAGCAGCTTTATAGGGGAATCTGGAAACACCATATATTTT; cdr3_aa: CASSFIGESGNTIYF
v_call: TRBV2; j_call: TRBJ2-7; d_call: -; clone_size: -; cdr3_length: 16; cdr3_nt: TGTGCCAGCAGTGGGTACCTAACCGGGGATCCCTACGAGCAGTACTTC; cdr3_aa: CASSGYLTGDPYEQYF
v_call: TRBV15; j_call: TRBJ2-7; d_call: -; clone_size: few; cdr3_length: 13; cdr3_nt: TGTGCCACCAGCCTAATAAGGGGGAACGAGCAGTACTTC; cdr3_aa: CATSLIRGNEQYF
v_call: TRBV6-5; j_call: TRBJ2-7; d_call: -; clone_size: few; cdr3_length: 12; cdr3_nt: TGTGCCACCAGGGACAAGGGCTACGAGCAGTACTTC; cdr3_aa: CATRDKGYEQYF
v_call: TRBV28; j_call: TRBJ1-6; d_call: -; clone_size: -; cdr3_length: 13; cdr3_nt: TGTGCCAGCAGTTTCCCCGGGGATTCACCCCTCCACTTT; cdr3_aa: CASSFPGDSPLHF
v_call: TRBV12-5; j_call: TRBJ1-4; d_call: -; clone_size: -; cdr3_length: 18; cdr3_nt: TGTGCTAGTGGCCCTGGATGGACAGACTGGGAAACTAATGAAAAACTGTTTTTT; cdr3_aa: CASGPGWTDWETNEKLFF
v_call: TRBV5-1; j_call: TRBJ2-4; d_call: TRBD1; clone_size: -; cdr3_length: 17; cdr3_nt: TGCGCCAGCAGCTATCTTAGGACAGGGGATGACAAAAACATTCAGTACTTC; cdr3_aa: CASSYLRTGDDKNIQYF
v_call: TRBV18; j_call: TRBJ1-5; d_call: -; clone_size: -; cdr3_length: 16; cdr3_nt: TGTGCCAGCTCACCGTCCCCGGCGGGTAGGGGGCAGCCCCAGCATTTT; cdr3_aa: CASSPSPAGRGQPQHF
v_call: TRBV6-1; j_call: TRBJ1-2; d_call: -; clone_size: -; cdr3_length: 15; cdr3_nt: TGTGCCAGCAGTGAACTCGACAGGTCGCCTAGTGGCTACACCTTC; cdr3_aa: CASSELDRSPSGYTF
v_call: TRBV7-2; j_call: TRBJ1-3; d_call: -; clone_size: few; cdr3_length: 16; cdr3_nt: TGTGCCAGCAGCTTCGGGACACCGAGCTCTGGAAACACCATATATTTT; cdr3_aa: CASSFGTPSSGNTIYF
v_call: TRBV20-1; j_call: TRBJ2-7; d_call: TRBD1; clone_size: -; cdr3_length: 11; cdr3_nt: TGCAGTACGGAAAGACAGGGCCAGCAGTACTTC; cdr3_aa: CSTERQGQQYF
v_call: TRBV5-1; j_call: TRBJ2-3; d_call: -; clone_size: -; cdr3_length: 15; cdr3_nt: TGCGCCAGCAGCCCCCAAGGGACTAGCACAGATACGCAGTATTTT; cdr3_aa: CASSPQGTSTDTQYF
v_call: TRBV15; j_call: TRBJ2-3; d_call: TRBD1; clone_size: -; cdr3_length: 15; cdr3_nt: TGTGCCACCAGCGGAGGGACAGGGCGAAAGGGTACGCAGTATTTT; cdr3_aa: CATSGGTGRKGTQYF
v_call: TRBV20-1; j_call: TRBJ2-2; d_call: TRBD1; clone_size: -; cdr3_length: 15; cdr3_nt: TGCAGTGCTAGTGCTCAGGGGGCGAACACCGGGGAGCTGTTTTTT; cdr3_aa: CSASAQGANTGELFF
v_call: TRBV18; j_call: TRBJ2-7; d_call: TRBD1; clone_size: once; cdr3_length: 16; cdr3_nt: TGTGCCAGCTCACCATTAGGGACAGGGGGGGACGCGGAGCAGTACTTC; cdr3_aa: CASSPLGTGGDAEQYF
v_call: TRBV12-3/TRBV12-4; j_call: TRBJ1-2; d_call: TRBD1; clone_size: -; cdr3_length: 13; cdr3_nt: TGTGCCAGCACCATTTGGACAGGGAGAGGCTACACCTTC; cdr3_aa: CASTIWTGRGYTF
v_call: TRBV5-1; j_call: TRBJ2-2; d_call: TRBD1; clone_size: -; cdr3_length: 16; cdr3_nt: TGCGCCAGCAGCAAAACCGGGACAGGGCAGGTGGGGGAGCTGTTTTTT; cdr3_aa: CASSKTGTGQVGELFF
v_call: TRBV4-2; j_call: TRBJ1-2; d_call: TRBD1; clone_size: -; cdr3_length: 16; cdr3_nt: TGTGCCAGCAGCCAACCCGGGACAGGGGAGAACTATGGCTACACCTTC; cdr3_aa: CASSQPGTGENYGYTF
v_call: TRBV5-1; j_call: TRBJ2-7; d_call: TRBD1; clone_size: -; cdr3_length: 15; cdr3_nt: TGCGCCAGCAGCTTGGCCGGGACAGGGATTTACGAGCAGTACTTC; cdr3_aa: CASSLAGTGIYEQYF
v_call: TRBV9; j_call: TRBJ2-7; d_call: -; clone_size: -; cdr3_length: 16; cdr3_nt: TGTGCCAGCAGCCACGAACCTGGGGAGGTCCTCTACGAGCAGTACTTC; cdr3_aa: CASSHEPGEVLYEQYF
v_call: TRBV5-1; j_call: TRBJ2-1; d_call: TRBD2; clone_size: -; cdr3_length: 19; cdr3_nt: TGCGCCAGCAGCCCAATACGGCCGGGACTAGCGGGGACCCGCAATGAGCAGTTCTTC; cdr3_aa: CASSPIRPGLAGTRNEQFF
v_call: TRBV29-1; j_call: TRBJ2-2; d_call: -; clone_size: -; cdr3_length: 14; cdr3_nt: TGCAGCGCCTTTAATATACAGGGCCACGGGGAGCTGTTTTTT; cdr3_aa: CSAFNIQGHGELFF
v_call: TRBV2; j_call: TRBJ1-2; d_call: -; clone_size: -; cdr3_length: 14; cdr3_nt: TGTGCCAGCAGTGAAAATGTAGCTAACTATGGCTACACCTTC; cdr3_aa: CASSENVANYGYTF
v_call: TRBV20-1; j_call: TRBJ2-3; d_call: -; clone_size: -; cdr3_length: 15; cdr3_nt: TGCAGTGCTAGTCTCGGGCGGGGGCAGCTGGATACGCAGTATTTT; cdr3_aa: CSASLGRGQLDTQYF
v_call: TRBV27; j_call: TRBJ1-5; d_call: -; clone_size: -; cdr3_length: 13; cdr3_nt: TGTGCCAGCAGTTTAGGGCCGAATCAGCCCCAGCATTTT; cdr3_aa: CASSLGPNQPQHF
v_call: TRBV12-3/TRBV12-4; j_call: TRBJ1-1; d_call: -; clone_size: -; cdr3_length: 13; cdr3_nt: TGTGCCAGCAGTTTAAATGAGGGAACTGAAGCTTTCTTT; cdr3_aa: CASSLNEGTEAFF
v_call: TRBV19; j_call: TRBJ2-1; d_call: TRBD1; clone_size: -; cdr3_length: 14; cdr3_nt: TGTGCCAGTAGTATGTGGACAGGGAACAATGAGCAGTTCTTC; cdr3_aa: CASSMWTGNNEQFF
v_call: TRBV19; j_call: TRBJ1-1; d_call: -; clone_size: -; cdr3_length: 14; cdr3_nt: TGTGCCAGTAGTATAGACTTGGGGGCTCGGCAAGCTTTCTTT; cdr3_aa: CASSIDLGARQAFF
v_call: TRBV3-1/TRBV3-2; j_call: TRBJ2-5; d_call: TRBD1; clone_size: -; cdr3_length: 16; cdr3_nt: TGTGCCAGCAGCCAGGGGACAGGGGGGTTAAGTGTGACCCAGTACTTC; cdr3_aa: CASSQGTGGLSVTQYF
v_call: TRBV18; j_call: TRBJ1-5; d_call: TRBD1; clone_size: -; cdr3_length: 17; cdr3_nt: TGTGCCAGCTCCCTTACAGGGACAGGGGGCGGGGGTCAGCCCCAGCATTTT; cdr3_aa: CASSLTGTGGGGQPQHF